These 20 T cell receptor beta chains were sequenced from one sample in a study of control samples from healthy donors and cancer patients. This table comes from immunoSEQ multiplex PCR, and its TCRdb copy is limited to in-frame clones, with some not included. This table has over 150,000 clones, 94% appearing once. Sequencing was done on a sample of blood. The receptors were sampled from a woman aged 18-30 years in good health.

This chain connects TRBV11-2 to TRBJ1-2; the D is unclear. With 2 bases removed from V and 0 bases from J, the gap between germline ends came to 10 bases. Germline values: CDR1 SGHAT, CDR2 FQNNGV. The CDR3 runs to 15 residues. The CDR3 DNA reads as TGTGCCAGCAGCTTAACTGTTTTACCTAACTATGGCTACACCTTC. This sequence encodes CASSLTVLPNYGYTF. Filled out from reference TRBV11-2 and TRBJ1-2, the complete variable domain reads EAGVAQSPRYKIIEKRQSVAFWCNPISGHATLYWYQQILGQGPKLLIQFQNNGVVDDSQLPKDRFSAERLKGVDSTLKIQPAKLEDSAVYLCASSLTVLPNYGYTFGSGTRLTVV.

J is TRBJ1-2 and V is TRBV19, with a possible D match to TRBD1 (6 bases). The CDR3 is 14 residues long. Germline V lookup: CDR1 LNHDA, CDR2 SQIVND (reference sequence). The ends were cut back, 9 bases at V and 2 bases at J, with 16 bases in the middle. CDR3 coding DNA: TGTGCCAGCATGTCGACAGGATCGAACTATGGCTACACCTTC. Encoded protein: CASMSTGSNYGYTF.

The genes are TRBV5-6 and TRBJ1-1; no definite D call. Germline CDR1 and CDR2: SGHDT and YYEEEE. This CDR3 is 11 amino acids long. Trimming removed 4 bases from V and 5 bases from J, with 6 bases in between. CDR3 sequence reads: CASSGETEAFF. The CDR3 DNA is TGTGCCAGCAGCGGGGAGACTGAAGCTTTCTTT.

The chain combines TRBV6-6 with TRBJ2-3, with TRBD1 identical over 9 bases. V lost 2 bases and J lost 4; bases outside the gene matches: 7. The CDR3 contains 16 residues. The germline gives CDR1 MNHNY, CDR2 SVGAGI (reference sequence). CDR3 nucleotide sequence: TGTGCCAGCAGTTACCCTGACAGGGGGGGAGCAGATACGCAGTATTTT. This translates into CASSYPDRGGADTQYF.

This chain links TRBV7-2 with TRBJ1-3; no definite D call. The V gene's germline CDR1 is SGHTA and CDR2 FQGNSA. The CDR3 runs 13 residues. V was clipped by 2 bases and J by 11 bases, with 13 bases between them. The CDR3 is CASSLLGVEAIYF. CDR3 in DNA: TGTGCCAGCAGCTTATTAGGTGTTGAGGCCATATATTTT.

The gene calls are TRBV10-2 and TRBJ2-1; no reliable D call. Looked up from germline, CDR1 is WSHSY and CDR2 is SAAADI. The CDR3 is made up of 12 amino acids. V was shortened by 8 bases and J by 2 bases, with 7 bases between the two germline ends. The CDR3 region is CASFGAYNEQFF. The CDR3 DNA sequence: TGCGCCAGCTTTGGGGCCTACAATGAGCAGTTCTTC.

V usage is TRBV5-5 and J usage is TRBJ2-5; the D is unclear. V dropped 0 bases and J dropped 2 bases, with 11 bases sitting between them. Germline assignment: CDR1 SGHKS and CDR2 YYEKEE (reference sequence). This CDR3 comprises 15 residues. For the CDR3, the DNA is TGTGCCAGCAGCTTGGCTGCGGCGCCACAAGAGACCCAGTACTTC. Translation: CASSLAAAPQETQYF.

This clone was seen just once. The chain has TRBV7-2 and TRBJ1-4, with 8 nucleotides matching TRBD1. CDR3 length equals 16 residues. The ends lost 4 bases at V and 0 bases at J; junction bases unmatched: 4. Germline V CDR1 and CDR2: SGHTA, FQGNSA. For the CDR3, the DNA is TGTGCCAGCAGCTACAGGGGGGTACCAACTAATGAAAAACTGTTTTTT. Translation gives CASSYRGVPTNEKLFF.

This clone showed up just a few times. The gene calls are TRBV11-3 and TRBJ1-6; D possibly corresponds to TRBD1 (5 bases). The V end was cut by 4 bases, the J end by 7 bases, with 14 bases between. The CDR3 has 15 amino acids. CDR1 and CDR2 from the germline V gene are SGHNT and YENEEA. CDR3 protein: CASSSLIGENSPLHF. In nucleotides, the CDR3 is TGTGCCAGCAGCTCACTCATAGGGGAAAATTCACCCCTCCACTTT.

The V call is TRBV3-1 (or the pseudogene TRBV3-2), the J call TRBJ2-2; 8 bases align to TRBD1. The CDR3 is 14 amino acids. The germline gives CDR1 LGHDT, CDR2 YNNKEL (reference sequence). The J segment lost 6 bases and the V segment lost 4 bases, leaving 4 bases of the junction unmatched. CDR3 DNA: TGTGCCAGCAGCCTTATGACAGGGGCCGGGGAGCTGTTTTTT. Protein product: CASSLMTGAGELFF.

This chain connects TRBV2 to TRBJ2-5, with TRBD2 as a possible D gene (6 bases). The germline V and J ends were trimmed by 8 bases and 2 bases, with 15 bases remaining between them. The CDR3 spans 14 residues. Germline V CDR1 and CDR2: SNHLY, FYNNEI. Here the CDR3 DNA reads TGTGCCAGCGGACTCCTAGCGACTCAAGAGACCCAGTACTTC. Its translation: CASGLLATQETQYF.

V and J are TRBV11-3 and TRBJ1-6; 7 positions agree with TRBD1. Germline trimming cut 5 bases from V and 8 bases from J; bases unmatched to any gene: 9. Looked up from germline, CDR1 is SGHNT and CDR2 is YENEEA. CDR3 length: 15 residues. CDR3 protein: CASSHRGAIDSPLHF. CDR3 DNA: TGTGCCAGCAGCCACAGGGGCGCTATTGATTCACCCCTCCACTTT.

This sequence joins TRBV5-5 and TRBJ2-4; D uncertain. Trimming left V 4 bases short and J 8 bases short, with 10 bases between. Per germline, CDR1 SGHKS and CDR2 YYEKEE (reference sequence). The CDR3 is 12 residues long. CDR3 in amino acids: CASSLGSDIQYF. The CDR3 DNA reads as TGTGCCAGCAGCCTAGGTAGTGACATTCAGTACTTC.

Details on this clone: It is unclear where the CDR3 begins or ends on the DNA, so no DNA is shown, and the CDR3 is as TCRdb lists it. The V and J genes are TRBV2 and TRBJ2-2. Germline CDR1 reads SNHLY; CDR2 reads FYNNEI. With termini counted, the CDR3 has 13 amino acids. Here the CDR3 reads CASSTSVTGELFF.

This sequence joins TRBV20-1 and TRBJ1-1; D remains unclear. The germline gives CDR1 DFQATT, CDR2 SNEGSKA (reference sequence). The CDR3 runs to 11 residues. Trimming took 1 base from V and 3 from J, leaving 3 bases between them. The DNA of the CDR3 is TGCAGTGCTAGAGGCTACACTGAAGCTTTCTTT. It codes for CSARGYTEAFF.

The chain has TRBV19 and TRBJ1-5, with D possibly being TRBD1 (5 bases). Trimming took 6 bases from V and 2 from J, leaving 17 bases between them. The CDR3 spans 16 residues. Per the germline V gene, CDR1 is LNHDA and CDR2 is SQIVND (reference sequence). In nucleotides, the CDR3 is TGTGCCAGTAGCGAAACGGGTCGGGGACGCAATCAGCCCCAGCATTTT. Residues: CASSETGRGRNQPQHF.

The rearrangement joins TRBV24-1 to TRBJ2-1; D perhaps matches TRBD1 (5 bases). The CDR3 contains 14 residues. Trimming shortened V by 5 bases and J by 3 bases, and 10 bases separated the two germline ends. The germline V gene encodes CDR1 KGHDR and CDR2 SFDVKD. CDR3 sequence reads: CATSGYQGYNEQFF. CDR3 nucleotides: TGTGCCACCAGTGGGTACCAGGGCTACAATGAGCAGTTCTTC.

V is TRBV4-3 and J is TRBJ1-2; D uncertain. V lost 0 bases, J lost 4 bases, and 9 bases lay in between. CDR1 is LGHNA and CDR2 is YSLEER in the germline V gene. The CDR3 runs 14 residues. CDR3 loop: CASSQDRISYGYTF. The CDR3 bases are TGCGCCAGCAGCCAAGATAGGATATCCTATGGCTACACCTTC.

This rearrangement joins TRBV19 to TRBJ1-3; D is unclear. The V end was cut by 6 bases, the J end by 4 bases, with 13 bases between. This CDR3 is built from 14 residues. Germline assignment: CDR1 LNHDA and CDR2 SQIVND (reference sequence). This chain's CDR3 is CASSHRSGGNTIYF. The CDR3 DNA reads as TGTGCCAGTAGCCATCGTTCCGGAGGAAACACCATATATTTT.

The chain is built from TRBV4-3 and TRBJ1-1; no definite D call. The germline V and J ends were trimmed by 0 bases and 4 bases, with 9 bases remaining between them. Germline V gene sequence: CDR1 LGHNA, CDR2 YSLEER. The CDR3 runs 14 residues. The DNA for the CDR3 is TGCGCCAGCAGCCAAGATAGTCGGGGCACTGAAGCTTTCTTT. Translating it yields CASSQDSRGTEAFF.